One sample yielded the 21 T cell receptor beta chains listed below, sequenced in a study of STAT5B mutations in CD4+ large granular lymphocyte leukemia. Profiled with immunoSEQ multiplex PCR; TCRdb holds only in-frame clones, not every one. The table lists 20,000 to 25,000 clones, 65% to 80% of them singletons. Source material: CD4+ T cells from blood buffy coats. Receptor source: a human donor in good health.

The rearrangement joins TRBV19 to TRBJ2-5; TRBD2 aligns across 8 bases. This CDR3 comprises 12 residues. Germline CDR1 and CDR2: LNHDA and SQIVND (reference sequence). V shed 8 bases and J 5 bases; nucleotides not matched to a gene: 4. CDR3 protein: CASGASGETQYF. CDR3 coding DNA: TGTGCCAGTGGTGCTAGCGGGGAGACCCAGTACTTC.

The J gene is TRBJ1-6, the V gene TRBV27; D gene uncertain. The CDR3 is made up of 13 amino acids. The germline V gene has CDR1 MNHEY and CDR2 SMNVEV (reference sequence). With 8 bases removed from V and 9 bases from J, the gap between germline ends came to 14 bases. The CDR3 DNA sequence: TGTGCCAGCGGATTCTCGGTTCGTTCACCCCTCCACTTT. Amino acids: CASGFSVRSPLHF.

The chain recombines TRBV5-4 with TRBJ2-1; D call uncertain. Germline assignment: CDR1 SGHNT and CDR2 YYREEE (reference sequence). The CDR3 runs to 12 residues. V gave up 2 bases and J gave up 7 bases, with 7 bases separating them. The CDR3 coding sequence is TGTGCCAGCAGCTTCCGTACAAATGAGCAGTTCTTC. It translates to CASSFRTNEQFF. Variable domain in full (rest from reference TRBV5-4 and TRBJ2-1): ETGVTQSPTHLIKTRGQQVTLRCSSQSGHNTVSWYQQALGQGPQFIFQYYREEENGRGNFPPRFSGLQFPNYSSELNVNALELDDSALYLCASSFRTNEQFFGPGTRLTVL.

This chain connects TRBV9 to TRBJ1-1, with D perhaps TRBD1 (5 bases). V dropped 0 bases and J dropped 5 bases, with 14 bases sitting between them. The CDR3 contains 15 residues. Germline values: CDR1 SGDLS, CDR2 YYNGEE. The CDR3 nucleotides are TGTGCCAGCAGCGTAGTCTCCGCAGCAGGGACTGAAGCTTTCTTT. Translation gives CASSVVSAAGTEAFF.

This clone showed up just a few times. The chain uses TRBV6-6 and TRBJ1-4; D remains ambiguous. This CDR3 spans 11 amino acids. CDR1 MNHNY and CDR2 SVGAGI come from the germline V gene (reference sequence). The ends were cut back, 5 bases at V and 11 bases at J, with 9 bases in the middle. The CDR3 DNA reads as TGTGCCAGCAGTGAACTACGGAAACTGTTTTTT. This gives the protein CASSELRKLFF.

V gene TRBV7-2 combines with J gene TRBJ2-1; maybe TRBD1 (6 bases). CDR3 length equals 15 residues. Trimming pared 0 bases from V and 7 bases from J, leaving 13 bases between. In germline, CDR1 is SGHTA, CDR2 FQGNSA. The CDR3: CASSLAGGYSNEQFF. CDR3 nucleotide sequence: TGTGCCAGCAGCTTAGCTGGGGGCTATAGTAATGAGCAGTTCTTC.

The chain employs TRBV2 and TRBJ2-1; 11 bases line up with TRBD2. The CDR3 covers 15 residues. Losses at the gene ends were 4 bases for V and 2 bases for J; bases not matched to a gene: 1. Germline V CDR1 and CDR2: SNHLY, FYNNEI. CDR3 region: CASSVGLAAYNEQFF. CDR3 nucleotide sequence: TGTGCCAGCAGTGTGGGACTAGCGGCCTACAATGAGCAGTTCTTC.

This rearrangement joins TRBV2 to TRBJ1-5; 9 bases fit TRBD1. CDR3 length equals 16 residues. The germline V gene encodes CDR1 SNHLY and CDR2 FYNNEI. Unmatched junction bases numbered 6, after V lost 6 bases and J lost 0 bases. The CDR3 here is CASRGGTGSSNQPQHF. The CDR3 bases are TGTGCCAGCAGGGGGGGGACAGGGAGTAGCAATCAGCCCCAGCATTTT. The full variable domain, its missing parts supplied by reference TRBV2 and TRBJ1-5, is EPEVTQTPSHQVTQMGQEVILRCVPISNHLYFYWYRQILGQKVEFLVSFYNNEISEKSEIFDDQFSVERPDGSNFTLKIRSTKLEDSAMYFCASRGGTGSSNQPQHFGDGTRLSIL.

This rearrangement joins TRBV30 to TRBJ2-7, with D unclear. CDR3 length: 14 residues. V was pared by 1 base and J by 4 bases, with 14 bases between. Germline V gene lookup returns CDR1 GTSNPN and CDR2 SVGIG (reference sequence). In DNA, the CDR3 is TGTGCCTGGAGTGCCCCCCCCAGGATTTACGAGCAGTACTTC. Amino acid sequence: CAWSAPPRIYEQYF.

Comments on this clone: The sample holds other DNA sequences that translate to the same CDR3. The chain employs TRBV7-9 and TRBJ2-5; 7 bases match TRBD2. This CDR3 is built from 14 residues. The germline V gene encodes CDR1 SEHNR and CDR2 FQNEAQ (reference sequence). Germline trimming cut 5 bases from V and 4 bases from J; bases unmatched to any gene: 7. The CDR3: CASSPSGGGETQYF. CDR3 nucleotides: TGTGCCAGCAGCCCCTCGGGCGGGGGAGAGACCCAGTACTTC.

The gene calls are TRBV28 and TRBJ2-1, with D possibly TRBD2 on 5 matching bases. There are 13 residues in the CDR3. Between the trimmed V and J ends, which lost 2 bases and 16 bases, there was a span of 18 bases. Germline CDR1 and CDR2: MDHEN and SYDVKM. CDR3 in amino acids: CASSLDPYTSGFF. The CDR3, as DNA: TGTGCCAGCAGTTTAGATCCCTATACAAGCGGATTCTTC. The whole variable domain, filled in from reference TRBV28 and TRBJ2-1, reads DVKVTQSSRYLVKRTGEKVFLECVQDMDHENMFWYRQDPGLGLRLIYFSYDVKMKEKGDIPEGYSVSREKKERFSLILESASTNQTSMYLCASSLDPYTSGFFGPGTRLTVL.

V is TRBV28 and J is TRBJ1-1; possibly TRBD1 for D (6 bases). The germline V gene encodes CDR1 MDHEN and CDR2 SYDVKM. Trimming cost V 6 bases and J 3 bases, with 20 bases left between them. The CDR3 covers 16 residues. Here the CDR3 DNA reads TGTGCCAGCAGCCCCGGGGGGCGGGGGGCATACACTGAAGCTTTCTTT. This encodes CASSPGGRGAYTEAFF. The variable domain in full, with the rest retrieved from reference TRBV28 and TRBJ1-1, is DVKVTQSSRYLVKRTGEKVFLECVQDMDHENMFWYRQDPGLGLRLIYFSYDVKMKEKGDIPEGYSVSREKKERFSLILESASTNQTSMYLCASSPGGRGAYTEAFFGQGTRLTVV.

The V gene is TRBV27, the J gene TRBJ1-2; D perhaps matches TRBD1 (6 bases). Germline CDR1 MNHEY, CDR2 SMNVEV (reference sequence). The CDR3 length is 12 residues. V lost 6 bases and J 3 bases, leaving 8 bases between the germline ends. The CDR3 DNA is TGTGCCAGCAGGAGGGGGGACTATGGCTACACCTTC. Translating gives CASRRGDYGYTF.

The CDR3 here is CASSEQPLLNTEAFF. CDR3 coding DNA: TGTGCCAGCAGTGAACAGCCGCTACTCAACACTGAAGCTTTCTTT. The chain combines TRBV2 with TRBJ1-1; D gene ambiguous. V was trimmed by 2 bases and J by 2 bases, leaving 12 bases between them. There are 15 residues in the CDR3. The germline CDR1 and CDR2 sequences are SNHLY and FYNNEI.

The V and J genes are TRBV7-8 and TRBJ2-2, with TRBD1 identical over 10 bases. V lost 4 bases to trimming and J lost 4 bases; unmatched junction nucleotides: 9. This CDR3 comprises 17 residues. In germline, CDR1 is SGHVS, CDR2 FQNEAQ. The CDR3 loop is CASSSYGTGDTTGELFF. Here the CDR3 DNA reads TGTGCCAGCAGCTCCTACGGGACAGGGGATACCACCGGGGAGCTGTTTTTT.

This clone was counted only a few times. The V and J genes are TRBV19 and TRBJ1-2, with D possibly TRBD1 on 5 matching bases. The CDR3 totals 12 residues. Per the germline V gene, CDR1 is LNHDA and CDR2 is SQIVND (reference sequence). Trimming pared 5 bases from V and 8 bases from J, leaving 12 bases between. This CDR3 reads CASSPDRGGYTF. In DNA form, the CDR3 reads TGTGCCAGTAGTCCTGACCGGGGGGGCTACACCTTC.

The sample holds one count of this clone. This chain joins TRBV5-4 and TRBJ1-2; the D is unclear. This CDR3 is built from 12 residues. Germline V gives CDR1 SGHNT, CDR2 YYREEE (reference sequence). Trimming removed 4 bases at V and 6 bases at J, with 10 bases between. CDR3 DNA: TGTGCCAGCAGCCCCGGGGAACATGGCTACACCTTC. It encodes CASSPGEHGYTF.

The chain combines TRBV4-3 with TRBJ1-2; 7 bases map to TRBD1. The junction had 3 bases not matched to a gene; V was cut back by 3 bases and J by 2 bases. Germline assignment: CDR1 LGHNA and CDR2 YSLEER. The CDR3 contains 14 residues. This CDR3 is CASSHAGQNYGYTF. CDR3 DNA: TGCGCCAGCAGCCACGCGGGACAGAACTATGGCTACACCTTC.

The gene calls are TRBV29-1 and TRBJ2-2, with TRBD1 as a possible D gene (6 bases). V shed 2 bases and J shed 0 bases, with 7 bases lying between them. The CDR3 has 14 amino acids. Germline V CDR1 and CDR2: SQVTM, ANQGSEA. For the CDR3, the DNA is TGCAGCGTTGAAAAGGGGGCGAACACCGGGGAGCTGTTTTTT. Amino acid sequence: CSVEKGANTGELFF.

This clone has only a few counts. The chain has TRBV4-3 and TRBJ2-1; no reliable D call. Between the trimmed V and J ends, which lost 0 bases and 9 bases, there was a span of 9 bases. From germline, CDR1 is LGHNA and CDR2 YSLEER. There are 13 residues in the CDR3. The CDR3 loop reads CASSQEPGSEQFF. CDR3 DNA: TGCGCCAGCAGCCAAGAGCCTGGCAGTGAGCAGTTCTTC.

The chain carries TRBV6-1 and TRBJ1-5, with D possibly TRBD1 on 6 matching bases. CDR3 length equals 14 residues. Trimming removed 5 bases at V and 6 bases at J, with 14 bases between. CDR1 MNHNS and CDR2 SASEGT come from the germline V gene. The CDR3 DNA reads as TGTGCCAGCAGTATAACAGGGCAGACTCAGCCCCAGCATTTT. This sequence encodes CASSITGQTQPQHF.